This passage covers 5 T cell receptor beta chains from one sample sequenced in a study of HIV-infected patients and healthy controls. Around 450 ng RNA was reverse transcribed with alpha and beta constant-region primers. Separate chain-specific third strand synthesis with multiplexing indices produced the alpha and beta libraries. TCRdb recomputed calls from the 5' RACE reads with MiXCR, one row per CDR3 protein. This sample carries around 9,800 distinct CDR3 sequences, roughly 7.3% of them seen once, and the ten largest clones take roughly 34%. The repertoire came from unfractionated whole blood and reflected all unsorted peripheral T cells. The sample here was blood, taken before antiretroviral therapy. These receptors all come from an adult with HIV infection.

This clonotype has just one count. This chain links TRBV6-6 with TRBJ2-7; 9 bases are a match to TRBD1. Trimming at V came to 8 bases and at J to 7 bases, leaving 12 bases not matched to a gene. CDR1 and CDR2 (germline): MNHNY, SVGAGI (reference sequence). The CDR3 is made up of 14 amino acids. The CDR3 is CASQERGQGYEQYF. CDR3 DNA: TGTGCCAGCCAGGAACGCGGACAGGGGTATGAGCAGTACTTC.

This clonotype was recorded at least ten times. The chain couples TRBV20-1 to TRBJ2-1; TRBD1 matches 7 bases. The germline V gene encodes CDR1 DFQATT and CDR2 SNEGSKA (reference sequence). V trimming: 6 bases; J trimming: 4 bases; junction bases outside the gene matches: 9. The CDR3 length is 14 residues. The CDR3, as DNA: TGCAGTGCCGTTGGACAGGCCTCTTACAATGAGCAGTTCTTC. Encoded protein: CSAVGQASYNEQFF.

This clonotype came up many times. This chain links TRBV6-6 with TRBJ2-5, with D possibly matching TRBD1 (6 bases). Germline-derived CDR1 and CDR2 are MNHNY and SVGAGI (reference sequence). The CDR3 loop spans 13 amino acids. The V gene lost 6 bases and the J gene lost 5 bases, with 13 bases spanning the gap. CDR3 region: CASSDTGLETQYF. CDR3 DNA sequence: TGTGCCAGCAGCGATACAGGGTTGGAGACCCAGTACTTC.

This clonotype was seen many times. This chain connects TRBV11-2 to TRBJ2-4, with TRBD2 as a possible D gene (5 bases). The CDR3 is 16 amino acids. Trimming took off 1 base at V and 0 bases at J, with 10 bases between the two ends. Germline CDR1 and CDR2: SGHAT and FQNNGV. This CDR3 is CASSLGGLLAKNIQYF. CDR3 sequence (DNA): TGTGCCAGCAGCTTAGGAGGGCTGCTAGCCAAAAACATTCAGTACTTC.

This clonotype was detected ten times or more. J is TRBJ1-2 and V is TRBV5-6; D not certain. V lost 1 base, J lost 6 bases, and 7 bases lay in between. CDR1 SGHDT and CDR2 YYEEEE come from the germline V gene. The CDR3 is 12 amino acids. The CDR3 DNA reads TGTGCCAGCAGCTTGTGGGCAAATGGCTACACCTTC. Encoded protein: CASSLWANGYTF.